The rows below give T cell receptor beta chains drawn from one sample of a study of T cells in Graves' hyperthyroidism and ophthalmopathy. TCRdb recomputed calls from the multiplex PCR reads with MiXCR, one row per CDR3 protein. This table holds around 540,000 distinct CDR3 sequences, around 16% found once. Sequenced material: blood. These receptors came from a woman aged 25 to 39 with Graves' ophthalmopathy. CDR3s include the opening cysteine and the closing phenylalanine or tryptophan. A D gene is named only where the DNA matches it firmly. The size entry is marked missing in some rows and otherwise reads once, few, many or a size class.

CSVEFHNEQFF,TGCAGCGTTGAATTCCACAATGAGCAGTTCTTC,.,TRBJ2-1,TRBV29-1,few
CATSDYDRGRETQYF,TGTGCCACCAGTGACTACGACAGGGGGCGCGAGACCCAGTACTTC,TRBD1,TRBJ2-5,TRBV24-1,many
CATSSEIYRTASYEQYF,TGTGCCACCAGCTCAGAGATATACAGGACAGCTTCCTACGAGCAGTACTTC,.,TRBJ2-7,TRBV15,few
CASSFVAGGEDTQYF,TGCGCCAGCAGCTTCGTTGCGGGAGGAGAAGATACGCAGTATTTT,TRBD2,TRBJ2-3,TRBV5-1,many
CASSVGQGGSPLHF,TGTGCCAGCAGCGTAGGACAGGGAGGTTCACCCCTCCACTTT,TRBD1,TRBJ1-6,TRBV7-3,many
CASSRIARPITDTQYF,TGTGCCAGCAGCCGAATCGCTAGGCCTATCACAGATACGCAGTATTTT,.,TRBJ2-3,TRBV27,many
CASSFPGFRANYGYTF,TGTGCCAGCAGCTTCCCCGGGTTCCGAGCTAACTATGGCTACACCTTC,.,TRBJ1-2,TRBV5-6,once
CASSLVSADTGELFF,TGTGCCAGCAGCTTAGTATCCGCTGACACCGGGGAGCTGTTTTTT,.,TRBJ2-2,TRBV7-9,many
CASSYSTSAYEQYF,TGTGCCAGCAGTTACTCGACTAGCGCCTACGAGCAGTACTTC,TRBD2,TRBJ2-7,TRBV6-2/TRBV6-3,many
CASSSSGTTSNEQFF,TGTGCCAGCAGCTCCTCCGGGACTACATCCAATGAGCAGTTCTTC,TRBD2,TRBJ2-1,TRBV6-1,many
CASSLGLSRLAGGGLLAKNIQYF,TGCGCCAGCAGCTTGGGACTTTCGAGACTAGCGGGAGGGGGCCTTCTAGCCAAAAACATTCAGTACTTC,TRBD2,TRBJ2-4,TRBV5-1,many
CASSSPGSHFDQPQHF,TGTGCCAGCAGTTCCCCGGGATCACACTTTGATCAGCCCCAGCATTTT,.,TRBJ1-5,TRBV27,few
CAWSEVRPYEQYF,TGTGCCTGGAGTGAGGTCAGGCCCTACGAGCAGTACTTC,.,TRBJ2-7,TRBV30,many
CASSFSGDGETQYF,TGCGCCAGCAGCTTTTCAGGGGATGGAGAGACCCAGTACTTC,.,TRBJ2-5,TRBV5-1,many
CASSQGGALENIQYF,TGTGCCAGCAGCCAAGGGGGGGCTTTGGAAAACATTCAGTACTTC,.,TRBJ2-4,TRBV3-1,many
CATSDSRDVPVETQYF,TGTGCCACCAGTGATAGCCGGGACGTCCCGGTGGAGACCCAGTACTTC,.,TRBJ2-5,TRBV24-1,few
CAWNRDRVKDTQYF,TGTGCCTGGAACCGGGACAGGGTGAAAGATACGCAGTATTTT,TRBD1,TRBJ2-3,TRBV30,many
CASSSRDKNYEQHF,TGTGCCAGCAGCTCCCGGGACAAGAACTACGAGCAGCACTTC,.,TRBJ2-7,TRBV13,few
CASSLIPTGDYGYTF,TGTGCCAGCAGCCTGATCCCCACAGGGGACTATGGCTACACCTTC,TRBD1,TRBJ1-2,TRBV7-2,many
CAGSLNANTEAFF,TGTGCCGGCAGCTTAAATGCGAACACTGAAGCTTTCTTT,.,TRBJ1-1,TRBV3-1,few
CASSTSGPYEQYF,TGTGCCAGCAGTACTAGCGGCCCCTACGAGCAGTACTTC,TRBD2,TRBJ2-7,TRBV27,many
CASRTGQNTEAFF,TGTGCCAGCAGAACGGGACAGAACACTGAAGCTTTCTTT,.,TRBJ1-1,TRBV7-2,many
CASSVETGSYNEQFF,TGCGCCAGCAGCGTCGAGACAGGCTCCTACAATGAGCAGTTCTTC,.,TRBJ2-1,TRBV5-1,.
CATSDSGGNTEAFF,TGTGCCACCAGTGATTCGGGGGGGAACACTGAAGCTTTCTTT,.,TRBJ1-1,TRBV24-1,.
CASSPDYEKLFF,TGTGCCAGCTCACCAGACTATGAAAAACTGTTTTTT,.,TRBJ1-4,TRBV18,many
CAWSVGQAQVEAFF,TGTGCCTGGAGTGTCGGACAGGCCCAAGTAGAAGCTTTCTTT,TRBD1,TRBJ1-1,TRBV30,many
CASSLSPGSSYEQYF,TGTGCCAGCAGTTTATCCCCGGGAAGCTCCTACGAGCAGTACTTC,.,TRBJ2-7,TRBV28,many
CASSYSHGGGTDTQYF,TGTGCCAGCAGTTACTCTCACGGCGGGGGGACAGATACGCAGTATTTT,TRBD2,TRBJ2-3,TRBV6-6,many
CASSQTKDTQYF,TGCGCCAGCAGCCAAACTAAGGATACGCAGTATTTT,.,TRBJ2-3,TRBV4-3,many
CASSEKWGQTHEQFF,TGTGCCAGCAGTGAAAAATGGGGGCAAACCCATGAGCAGTTCTTC,.,TRBJ2-1,TRBV2,many
CASSLGTSGRAPYNEQFF,TGTGCCAGCAGCTTAGGGACTAGCGGGAGGGCCCCCTACAATGAGCAGTTCTTC,TRBD2,TRBJ2-1,TRBV7-8,.
CASAGTDTQYF,TGTGCCAGCGCCGGCACAGATACGCAGTATTTT,.,TRBJ2-3,TRBV28,few
CSALTAGTQKTQYF,TGCAGTGCTTTAACCGCCGGGACACAAAAGACCCAGTACTTC,.,TRBJ2-5,TRBV20-1,many
CAWSVYAGVTDTQYF,TGTGCCTGGAGTGTATACGCAGGGGTGACAGATACGCAGTATTTT,.,TRBJ2-3,TRBV30,many
CASSLNQGGKLFF,TGCGCCAGCAGCTTGAATCAGGGAGGAAAACTGTTTTTT,.,TRBJ1-4,TRBV5-1,.
CAGSLGGRDYTF,TGTGCCGGCAGCTTAGGGGGGCGAGACTACACCTTC,.,TRBJ1-2,TRBV7-2,.
CATRKNLKDPAFF,TGTGCCACCAGAAAAAATCTAAAGGACCCAGCTTTCTTT,.,TRBJ1-1,TRBV24-1,many
CAISEGFSGIGGNEQFF,TGTGCCATCAGTGAAGGGTTCTCCGGGATAGGGGGCAATGAGCAGTTCTTC,.,TRBJ2-1,TRBV10-3,.
CASSLARGGAVYNEQFF,TGCGCCAGCAGCTTGGCCCGAGGCGGGGCGGTCTACAATGAGCAGTTCTTC,.,TRBJ2-1,TRBV5-1,many
CASSLEGPGELFF,TGTGCCAGCAGTTTAGAGGGTCCCGGGGAGCTGTTTTTT,.,TRBJ2-2,TRBV12-3/TRBV12-4,.
CASIYGTGELFF,TGCGCCAGCATCTACGGCACCGGGGAGCTGTTTTTT,.,TRBJ2-2,TRBV10-1,.
CASSLGGASNEQFF,TGCGCCAGCAGCTTGGGCGGGGCGTCCAATGAGCAGTTCTTC,.,TRBJ2-1,TRBV5-1,many
CASSLMAPTEAFF,TGTGCCAGCAGTTTAATGGCGCCCACTGAAGCTTTCTTT,.,TRBJ1-1,TRBV28,many
CASSRSWGFYPNQPQHF,TGTGCCAGCAGCCGATCATGGGGCTTCTACCCGAATCAGCCCCAGCATTTT,.,TRBJ1-5,TRBV11-2,once
CSELQASTDTQYF,TGCAGCGAGTTACAGGCCAGCACAGATACGCAGTATTTT,.,TRBJ2-3,TRBV29-1,few
CASSTYVGGETQYF,TGTGCCAGCAGCACCTACGTGGGAGGAGAGACCCAGTACTTC,.,TRBJ2-5,TRBV11-2,few
CSARQGTYNEQFF,TGCAGTGCTAGGCAGGGGACCTACAATGAGCAGTTCTTC,.,TRBJ2-1,TRBV20-1,many
CASSTGLGANTGELFF,TGTGCCAGCAGTACCGGTCTAGGGGCGAACACCGGGGAGCTGTTTTTT,.,TRBJ2-2,TRBV28,.
CSAGWGSSYNEQFF,TGCAGTGCGGGGTGGGGAAGCTCCTACAATGAGCAGTTCTTC,.,TRBJ2-1,TRBV20-1,.
CASSVGLEQFF,TGTGCCAGCAGCGTAGGACTAGAACAGTTCTTC,.,TRBJ2-1,TRBV9,.
CASSYSIIALQENEQYF,TGTGCCAGCAGTTACTCGATTATCGCCCTACAGGAGAACGAGCAGTACTTC,.,TRBJ2-7,TRBV6-2/TRBV6-3,many
CASKRTGAQETQYF,TGTGCCAGCAAGAGGACAGGGGCTCAAGAGACCCAGTACTTC,TRBD1,TRBJ2-5,TRBV11-3,many
CAWSTGGAGQPQHF,TGTGCCTGGAGCACGGGGGGGGCAGGTCAGCCCCAGCATTTT,.,TRBJ1-5,TRBV30,many
CATSDPLAPFTDTQYF,TGTGCCACCAGTGATCCGCTAGCCCCGTTCACAGATACGCAGTATTTT,.,TRBJ2-3,TRBV24-1,few
CASSFREDPYEQYF,TGTGCCAGCAGTTTTCGGGAGGACCCCTACGAGCAGTACTTC,TRBD2,TRBJ2-7,TRBV27,few
CASSLEAGSGNTIYF,TGTGCCAGCAGCTTAGAGGCAGGTAGTGGAAACACCATATATTTT,.,TRBJ1-3,TRBV7-8,few
CASSYLQGQGVPEAFF,TGTGCCAGCAGTTACCTACAGGGACAGGGGGTCCCTGAAGCTTTCTTT,TRBD1,TRBJ1-1,TRBV6-2/TRBV6-3,many